This T cell receptor beta chain was sequenced during a study of T cell responses to AZD1222 COVID-19 vaccine. Study results and limitations: Spike-specific TCR breadth and depth both grew after two AZD1222 doses. Only a handful of AZD1222 recipients tested seropositive at baseline.

Analyses pooled second doses at about 4 or about 12 weeks. For this clone: Its antigen is still unknown.

The CDR3 runs 14 residues. Germline V gene data show CDR1 as LNHDA and CDR2 as SQIVND (reference sequence). Germline trimming cut 5 bases from V and 7 bases from J; bases unmatched to any gene: 3. Method: immunoSEQ multiplex PCR; TCRdb's copy keeps in-frame clones and lacks some. The sample contains about 140,000 clones, around 90% of which appear only once. Material: peripheral blood, obtained 28 days after the second AZD1222 dose. This receptor was identified in an adult who received the AZD1222 COVID-19 vaccine. The gene calls are TRBV19 and TRBJ1-5; 12 bases agree with TRBD1. The CDR3 sequence: CASSGDRGPQPQHF. The CDR3, as DNA: TGTGCCAGTAGTGGGGACAGGGGGCCGCAGCCCCAGCATTTT.